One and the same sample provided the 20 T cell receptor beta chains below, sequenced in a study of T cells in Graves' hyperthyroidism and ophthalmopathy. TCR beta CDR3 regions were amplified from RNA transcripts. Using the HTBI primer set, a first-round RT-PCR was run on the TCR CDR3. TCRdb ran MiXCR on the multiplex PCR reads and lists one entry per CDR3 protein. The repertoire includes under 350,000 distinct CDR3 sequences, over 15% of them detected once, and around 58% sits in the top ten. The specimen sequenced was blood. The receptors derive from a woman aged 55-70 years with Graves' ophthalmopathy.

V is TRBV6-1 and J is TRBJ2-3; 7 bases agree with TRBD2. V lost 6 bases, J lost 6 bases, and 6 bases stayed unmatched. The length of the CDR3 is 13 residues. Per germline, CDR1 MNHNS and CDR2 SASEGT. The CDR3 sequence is CASRRLAEDTQYF. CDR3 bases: TGTGCCAGCAGGCGACTAGCAGAGGATACGCAGTATTTT.

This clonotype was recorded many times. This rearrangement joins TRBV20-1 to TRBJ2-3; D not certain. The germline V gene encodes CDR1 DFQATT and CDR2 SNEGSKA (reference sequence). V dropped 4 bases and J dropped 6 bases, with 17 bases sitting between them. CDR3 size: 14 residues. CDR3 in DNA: TGCAGTGCTACAAAACCCGGGTCGGTGGATACGCAGTATTTT. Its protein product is CSATKPGSVDTQYF.

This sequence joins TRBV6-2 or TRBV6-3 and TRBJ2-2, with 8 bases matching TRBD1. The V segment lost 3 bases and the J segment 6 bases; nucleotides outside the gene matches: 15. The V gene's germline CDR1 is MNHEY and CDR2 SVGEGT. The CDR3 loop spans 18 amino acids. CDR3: CASSYFSPGQGVAGELFF. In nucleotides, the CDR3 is TGTGCCAGCAGTTATTTCTCCCCCGGACAGGGTGTTGCCGGGGAGCTGTTTTTT.

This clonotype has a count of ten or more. CDR3 DNA sequence: TGCAGTGCTAGAGTTCACAGCGGAGGGTTGGCAGATACGCAGTATTTT. Amino acid sequence: CSARVHSGGLADTQYF. The chain is built from TRBV20-1 and TRBJ2-3; D perhaps matches TRBD2 (6 bases). The CDR3 extends over 16 amino acids. Germline-derived CDR1 and CDR2 are DFQATT and SNEGSKA (reference sequence). Trimming left V 1 base short and J 4 bases short, with 18 bases between.

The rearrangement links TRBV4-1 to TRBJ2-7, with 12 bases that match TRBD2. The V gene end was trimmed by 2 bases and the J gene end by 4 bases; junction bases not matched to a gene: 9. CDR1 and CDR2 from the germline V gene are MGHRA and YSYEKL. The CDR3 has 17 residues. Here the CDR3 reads CASSQRGLAGGRYEQYF. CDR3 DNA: TGCGCCAGCAGCCAAAGAGGGCTAGCGGGGGGGCGATACGAGCAGTACTTC.

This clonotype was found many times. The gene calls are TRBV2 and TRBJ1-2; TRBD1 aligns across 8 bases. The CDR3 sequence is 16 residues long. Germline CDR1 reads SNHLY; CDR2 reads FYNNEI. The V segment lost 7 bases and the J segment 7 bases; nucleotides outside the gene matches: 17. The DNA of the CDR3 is TGTGCCAGCACCGACGGCAGGGGGCTCGATCTCGGTGGCTACACCTTC. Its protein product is CASTDGRGLDLGGYTF.

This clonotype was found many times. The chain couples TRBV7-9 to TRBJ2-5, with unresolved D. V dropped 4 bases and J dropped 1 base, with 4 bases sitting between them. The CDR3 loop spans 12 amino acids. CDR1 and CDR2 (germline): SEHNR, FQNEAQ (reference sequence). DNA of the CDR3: TGTGCCAGCAGCTCACCCCAAGAGACCCAGTACTTC. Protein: CASSSPQETQYF.

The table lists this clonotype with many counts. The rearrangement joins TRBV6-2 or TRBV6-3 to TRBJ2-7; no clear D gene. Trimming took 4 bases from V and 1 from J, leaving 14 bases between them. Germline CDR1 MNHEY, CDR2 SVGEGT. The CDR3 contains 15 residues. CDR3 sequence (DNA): TGTGCCAGCAGTTCCCTTCTTGGTCCTTCCTACGAGCAGTACTTC. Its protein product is CASSSLLGPSYEQYF.

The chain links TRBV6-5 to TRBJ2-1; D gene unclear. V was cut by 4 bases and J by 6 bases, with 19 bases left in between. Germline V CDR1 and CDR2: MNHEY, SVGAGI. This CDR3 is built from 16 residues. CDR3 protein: CASSSYALGSSNEQFF. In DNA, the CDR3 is TGTGCCAGCAGTTCCTATGCTTTGGGAAGCAGCAATGAGCAGTTCTTC.

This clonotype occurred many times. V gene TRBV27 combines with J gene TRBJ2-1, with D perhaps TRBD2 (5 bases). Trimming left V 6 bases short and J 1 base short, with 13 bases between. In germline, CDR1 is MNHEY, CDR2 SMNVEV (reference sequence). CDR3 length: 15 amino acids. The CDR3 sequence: CASSRSSGSYNEQFF. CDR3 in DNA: TGTGCCAGCAGCCGTTCGTCGGGGTCCTACAATGAGCAGTTCTTC.

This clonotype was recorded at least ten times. CDR3 sequence (DNA): TGTGCCACCAGGGGCTCCGTCGACGGATTCTATGGCTACACCTTC. This sequence encodes CATRGSVDGFYGYTF. J is TRBJ1-2 and V is TRBV6-1, with a tentative D call TRBD1 (6 bases). This CDR3 spans 15 amino acids. Germline V gene lookup returns CDR1 MNHNS and CDR2 SASEGT. With 10 bases removed from V and 4 bases from J, the gap between germline ends came to 22 bases.

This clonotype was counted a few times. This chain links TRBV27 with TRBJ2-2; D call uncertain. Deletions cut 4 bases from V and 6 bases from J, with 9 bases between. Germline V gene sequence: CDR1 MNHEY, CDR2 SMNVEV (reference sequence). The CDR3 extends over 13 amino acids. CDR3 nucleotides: TGTGCCAGCAGTTCCAATAAGGCCGGGGAGCTGTTTTTT. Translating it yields CASSSNKAGELFF.

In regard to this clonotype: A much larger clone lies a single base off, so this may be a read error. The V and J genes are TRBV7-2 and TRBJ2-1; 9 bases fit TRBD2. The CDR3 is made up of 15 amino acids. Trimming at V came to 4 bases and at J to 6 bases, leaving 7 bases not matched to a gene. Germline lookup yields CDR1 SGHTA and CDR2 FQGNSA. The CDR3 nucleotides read TGTGCCAGCAGCTGGGGCGGGGGGGACTGCAATGAGCAGTTCTTC. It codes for CASSWGGGDCNEQFF.

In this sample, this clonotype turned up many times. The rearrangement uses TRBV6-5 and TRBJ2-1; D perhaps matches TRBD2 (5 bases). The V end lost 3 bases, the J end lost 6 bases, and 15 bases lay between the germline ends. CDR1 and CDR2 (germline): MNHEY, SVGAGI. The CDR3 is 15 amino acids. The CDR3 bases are TGTGCCAGCAGTTATCGGGTCCCCCGGGGCAATGAGCAGTTCTTC. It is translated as CASSYRVPRGNEQFF.

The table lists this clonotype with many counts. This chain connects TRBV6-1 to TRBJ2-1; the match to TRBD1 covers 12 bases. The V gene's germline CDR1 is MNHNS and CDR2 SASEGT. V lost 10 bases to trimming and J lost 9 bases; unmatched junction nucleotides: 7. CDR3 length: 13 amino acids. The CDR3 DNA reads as TGTGCCATAACCGGGACAGGGGGCGGTGAGCAGTTCTTC. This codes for CAITGTGGGEQFF.

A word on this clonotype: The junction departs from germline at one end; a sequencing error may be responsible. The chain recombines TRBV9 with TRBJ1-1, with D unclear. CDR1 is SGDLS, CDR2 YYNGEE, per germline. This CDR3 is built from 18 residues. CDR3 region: CVSSVVFLRAEDNTEAFF. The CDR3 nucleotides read TGTGTCAGCAGCGTAGTTTTTTTGAGGGCAGAAGATAACACTGAAGCTTTCTTT.

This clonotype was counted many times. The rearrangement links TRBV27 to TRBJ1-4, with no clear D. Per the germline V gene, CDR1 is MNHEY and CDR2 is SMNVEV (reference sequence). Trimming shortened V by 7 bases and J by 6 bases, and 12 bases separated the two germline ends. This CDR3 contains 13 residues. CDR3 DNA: TGTGCCAGCACGCGGGGTGGAGATGAAAAACTGTTTTTT. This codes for CASTRGGDEKLFF.

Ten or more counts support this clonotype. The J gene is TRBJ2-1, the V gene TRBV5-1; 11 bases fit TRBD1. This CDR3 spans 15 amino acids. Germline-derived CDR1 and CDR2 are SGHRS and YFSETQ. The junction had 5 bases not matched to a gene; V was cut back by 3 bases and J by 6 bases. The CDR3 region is CASSSLDRGPNEQFF. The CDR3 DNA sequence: TGCGCCAGCAGCTCTTTGGACAGGGGGCCCAATGAGCAGTTCTTC.

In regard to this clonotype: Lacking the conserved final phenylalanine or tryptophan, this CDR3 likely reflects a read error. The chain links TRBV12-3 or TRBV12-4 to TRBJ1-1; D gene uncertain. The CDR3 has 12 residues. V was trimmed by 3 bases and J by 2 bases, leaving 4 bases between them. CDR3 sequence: CASSFSNTEAFL. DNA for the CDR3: TGTGCCAGCAGTTTTTCTAACACTGAAGCTTTCCTT.

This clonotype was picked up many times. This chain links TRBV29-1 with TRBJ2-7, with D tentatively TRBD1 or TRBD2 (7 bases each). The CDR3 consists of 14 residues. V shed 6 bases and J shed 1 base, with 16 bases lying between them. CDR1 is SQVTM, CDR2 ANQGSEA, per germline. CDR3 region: CSVRDREGSYEQYF. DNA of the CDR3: TGCAGCGTACGAGACAGGGAGGGGTCCTACGAGCAGTACTTC.